Detailed here is one T cell receptor beta chain. This clonotype occurred once. Its antigen is unknown. Its ends do not fully match the called genes, so a read error is possible. These data originate in a study of Graves' ophthalmopathy and Graves' hyperthyroidism (dated 2018 in TCRdb). At the level of the whole study: Peripheral blood samples were taken at the time of initial diagnosis, before any treatment was given. To explore V-J signatures that distinguish ophthalmopathy from hyperthyroidism, a discovery set of around 100 patients was enrolled, made up of 40 to 45 with ophthalmopathy and fewer than 60 with stable hyperthyroidism. In a handful of hyperthyroidism patients, the T-cell repertoire of thyroid tissue was compared with the T-cell repertoire of blood. In total, 135 blood samples were TCR-sequenced: some 40 ophthalmopathy, some 75 hyperthyroidism and some 17 hyperthyroidism-to-ophthalmopathy patients. An independent validation cohort was composed of 18 hyperthyroidism patients and approximately 15 patients who later progressed from hyperthyroidism to ophthalmopathy. After sampling, hyperthyroidism patients received methimazole starting at 30 mg daily, and ophthalmopathy patients received high-dose intravenous methylprednisolone. To tell Graves' ophthalmopathy apart from Graves' hyperthyroidism, and to predict which patients would progress to ophthalmopathy, the study relied on TCR beta repertoire signatures. Overall study outcomes, separate from this receptor: Most of the expanded thyroid clonotypes with a frequency above 0.001 were also detected in blood, and it was suggested that the thyroid immune response may be reflected by blood repertoires. In validation, the model predicted ophthalmopathy progression with 70.59% sensitivity and 72.22% specificity; roughly eleven predicted patients were CT-confirmed with GO in a median of around 6 months. In cross-validation, the 13-signature model distinguished ophthalmopathy from stable hyperthyroidism with just over 85% sensitivity and about 84% specificity, and in the test set the corresponding values were approximately 79% and 70%. Sample size was not statistically predetermined, and group allocation was not concealed from the investigators.

Ophthalmopathy patients were characterized by moderately to severely active disease, a Clinical Activity Score of at least 3, a NOSPECS grade of at least 4, and a disease duration under 3 months. Anyone with other autoimmune diseases, uncontrolled infections, pregnancy or lactation was excluded from the study. Clinical symptoms, serum thyroxine, TRAb, thyroid ultrasound and orbital computed tomography were used for diagnosis. Ficoll-Paque density gradient centrifugation was used to isolate PBMCs from approximately 10 ml of fresh peripheral blood. Total RNA was extracted with Trizol reagent and quality-checked on an Agilent 2100 Bioanalyzer. For repertoire sequencing, TCR beta CDR3 regions were amplified from RNA transcripts. A first-round RT-PCR used HTBI primers with the Qiagen OneStep RT-PCR kit, followed by a second-round multiplex PCR, size selection and purification. Sequencing of the libraries was carried out on an Illumina HiSeq2000 in paired-end mode with 100 bp reads. The study's own analysis went as follows. SOAPnuke was used to process the reads, throwing out any read that had adapters, had uncalled bases, had a mean Phred below 15, or lacked an exact constant-primer or identifier match. High-quality paired reads were merged with COPE v1.2.5. Each unique nucleotide sequence was treated as a clonotype, and MiTCR v1.1 was used to align the clonotypes to the IMGT TRB V, D and J references. The analysis was limited to V-J combinations with a frequency above 0.0001, which together covered more than 98% of repertoires. A TCR clonal expansion and chaos score per V-J combination was defined as the ratio of F50 clonal expansion to chaos observed in the TCRdist matrix. Welch's t-statistics and random forest were used to reduce features to 13 V-J combinations, which were fed into a naive Bayes classifier. The Morisita-Horn index was used to measure how similar the thyroid and blood repertoires were. In TCRdb, the public reads were trimmed at Q25 with fastp and aligned with MiXCR, with productive beta chains retained. Duplicate CDR3 protein sequences are folded into a single record with the most common DNA and genes. The V and J calls were not made by the authors but by TCRdb's processing. The sample data list 740,000 or so distinct CDR3 sequences, and 40% of these were observed just once. The biggest ten clones account for 44% of the sample.

This clonotype originated in an adult man with Graves' ophthalmopathy. The sample was peripheral blood.

The CDR3: CASGTRPIADTGQLFF. At the DNA level, the sequence is TGTGCCAGCGGGACTCGACCGATTGCGGACACCGGGCAGCTGTTTTTT. The sequence is built from TRBV25-1 and TRBJ2-2; the D gene is perhaps TRBD2, from 6 matching bases. Taken from the germline V gene, the CDR1 and CDR2 loops are MGHDK and SYGVNS. Its CDR3 holds 16 amino acids, cysteine through phenylalanine. Left in the record is the CDR3 DNA by itself, 48 bases read in frame from the first base.